This T cell receptor beta chain was retrieved from a study of T cell responses to AZD1222 COVID-19 vaccine. Method: immunoSEQ multiplex PCR; TCRdb's copy keeps in-frame clones and lacks some. The sample carries some 120,000 clones, approximately 83% recorded once. Study-level findings and limits: AZD1222 recipients seropositive at baseline numbered only 5 to 7. White British ancestry dominated among donors, who included more females, and clonal diversity was possibly underestimated. Compared with day 0, the breadth and depth of the Spike-specific TCR repertoire rose significantly after two doses of AZD1222. Researchers report vaccine-associated CD4 TCRs spanning spike, with dominance at 160-218 and 743-854.

About this clone itself: Its antigen remains unidentified.

CDR3 length: 13 residues. CDR1 and CDR2 from the germline V gene are SGDLS and YYNGEE. With 2 bases removed from V and 6 bases from J, the gap between germline ends came to 9 bases. The specimen comprised peripheral blood, sampled on day 0 of AZD1222 vaccination. The rearrangement links TRBV9 to TRBJ1-5, with TRBD1 as a possible D gene (6 bases). This TCR derives from an adult in good health. The CDR3 loop is CASSVGGGQPQHF. The CDR3 DNA reads as TGTGCCAGCAGCGTTGGGGGCGGTCAGCCCCAGCATTTT.